What follows are 23 T cell receptor beta chains derived from one specimen sequenced in a study of beta chain features in type 1 diabetes. Reverse transcribing all isolated RNA meant expressed TCRB transcripts were sequenced. Sequencing used immunoSEQ multiplex PCR; TCRdb keeps in-frame clones, though not all of them. This sample has approximately 380,000 clones; approximately 15% occur once, and the top ten carry more than 0.015%. Sample: naive CD4+ T cells from blood. These receptors all stem from a young woman in good health.

There are a few counts of this clone. The genes are TRBV9 and TRBJ2-2; D is perhaps TRBD2 (6 bases). The CDR3 runs 16 residues. Trimming cost V 3 bases and J 2 bases, with 14 bases left between them. In germline, CDR1 is SGDLS, CDR2 YYNGEE. The CDR3 is CASSAYYGGNTGELFF. The CDR3 nucleotides read TGTGCCAGCAGCGCTTATTACGGGGGAAACACCGGGGAGCTGTTTTTT.

This clone was observed a handful of times. The V and J genes are TRBV7-9 and TRBJ2-1, with 13 bases that match TRBD2. After removal of 1 base from V and 9 bases from J, the junction contained 12 bases not matched to a gene. The germline CDR1 and CDR2 sequences are SEHNR and FQNEAQ (reference sequence). The CDR3 loop spans 18 amino acids. CDR3: CASSLVGSLAGGPGEQFF. Here the CDR3 DNA reads TGTGCCAGCAGCTTAGTAGGTTCACTAGCGGGAGGGCCTGGTGAGCAGTTCTTC. Filled out from reference TRBV7-9 and TRBJ2-1, the complete variable domain reads DTGVSQNPRHKITKRGQNVTFRCDPISEHNRLYWYRQTLGQGPEFLTYFQNEAQLEKSRLLSDRFSAERPKGSFSTLEIQRTEQGDSAMYLCASSLVGSLAGGPGEQFFGPGTRLTVL.

This clone was seen a handful of times. The J gene is TRBJ1-2, the V gene TRBV4-2; maybe TRBD1 (6 bases). Germline V CDR1 and CDR2: LGHNA, YNFKEQ. CDR3 length: 17 amino acids. The V and J ends lost 1 base and 0 bases respectively, with 15 bases between them. The CDR3 DNA sequence: TGTGCCAGCAGCCAAGTTTTAACTCAGGGGCCTAACTATGGCTACACCTTC. Amino acids: CASSQVLTQGPNYGYTF.

This clone was observed a single time. The chain combines TRBV7-9 with TRBJ2-7; the D gene is possibly TRBD1 (5 bases). V shed 5 bases and J shed 5 bases, with 16 bases lying between them. The V gene's germline CDR1 is SEHNR and CDR2 FQNEAQ (reference sequence). The CDR3 loop spans 14 amino acids. DNA of the CDR3: TGTGCCAGCAGCCCCCTCAGGGTTCGCCACGAGCAGTACTTC. Translated: CASSPLRVRHEQYF.

This clone occurred a few times. The chain combines TRBV7-9 with TRBJ1-3; D not resolved. CDR1 is SEHNR and CDR2 is FQNEAQ in the germline V gene (reference sequence). Trimming shortened V by 3 bases and J by 0 bases, and 12 bases separated the two germline ends. The CDR3 is 16 residues long. The CDR3 DNA is TGTGCCAGCAGCTTTTCGAGGATCCTCTCTGGAAACACCATATATTTT. This encodes CASSFSRILSGNTIYF. The variable domain in full, completed from reference TRBV7-9 and TRBJ1-3, reads DTGVSQNPRHKITKRGQNVTFRCDPISEHNRLYWYRQTLGQGPEFLTYFQNEAQLEKSRLLSDRFSAERPKGSFSTLEIQRTEQGDSAMYLCASSFSRILSGNTIYFGEGSWLTVV.

This clone showed up just a few times. The rearrangement links TRBV28 to TRBJ2-1; the match to TRBD2 covers 9 bases. With V trimmed by 7 bases and J by 7 bases, 11 bases remained unmatched. The germline V gene has CDR1 MDHEN and CDR2 SYDVKM. This CDR3 region has 15 residues. The CDR3, as DNA: TGTGCCAGCAACGCTTATAGCGGGAGAAGTAATGAGCAGTTCTTC. Protein: CASNAYSGRSNEQFF. The full variable domain, in which reference TRBV28 and TRBJ2-1 provide the parts outside the CDR3, is DVKVTQSSRYLVKRTGEKVFLECVQDMDHENMFWYRQDPGLGLRLIYFSYDVKMKEKGDIPEGYSVSREKKERFSLILESASTNQTSMYLCASNAYSGRSNEQFFGPGTRLTVL.

This chain links TRBV7-9 with TRBJ2-5, with 8 bases identical to TRBD1. This CDR3 is built from 14 residues. Looked up from germline, CDR1 is SEHNR and CDR2 is FQNEAQ (reference sequence). Trimming took 0 bases from V and 6 from J; bases not matched to a gene: 3. For the CDR3, the DNA is TGTGCCAGCAGCTTAGCGACAGGGGCCCAGACCCAGTACTTC. As protein: CASSLATGAQTQYF.

This chain joins TRBV4-2 and TRBJ2-1, with 12 bases that match TRBD2. Germline V gene data show CDR1 as LGHNA and CDR2 as YNFKEQ. The CDR3 covers 16 residues. After removal of 1 base from V and 7 bases from J, the junction contained 5 bases not matched to a gene. In DNA, the CDR3 is TGTGCCAGCAGCCAAGTGACTAGCGGGAGAGGGAATGAGCAGTTCTTC. It encodes CASSQVTSGRGNEQFF.

There are a few counts of this clone. The chain uses TRBV7-9 and TRBJ1-1; a weak D match, TRBD1 (5 bases). Germline V lookup: CDR1 SEHNR, CDR2 FQNEAQ (reference sequence). Trimming stripped 2 bases from V and 6 bases from J, with 13 bases between. The CDR3 is 14 amino acids. DNA for the CDR3: TGTGCCAGCAGCTTAATGACGACAGCATCTGAAGCTTTCTTT. It specifies CASSLMTTASEAFF.

There are a few counts of this clone. The genes are TRBV6-5 and TRBJ1-2; no firm D call. The ends were cut back, 10 bases at V and 0 bases at J, with 12 bases in the middle. This CDR3 region has 13 residues. The germline V gene has CDR1 MNHEY and CDR2 SVGAGI. The chain's CDR3 is CATTSQANYGYTF. The CDR3 DNA reads as TGTGCCACCACCTCTCAGGCTAACTATGGCTACACCTTC.

This clone was observed a handful of times. The CDR3 loop is CASSYRNEQFF. In DNA, the CDR3 is TGTGCCAGCAGCTACCGGAATGAGCAGTTCTTC. The chain is built from TRBV7-2 and TRBJ2-1; D unclear. CDR3 length equals 11 residues. From germline, CDR1 is SGHTA and CDR2 FQGNSA. V was trimmed by 4 bases and J by 7 bases, leaving 5 bases between them. The whole variable domain, filled in from reference TRBV7-2 and TRBJ2-1, reads GAGVSQSPSNKVTEKGKDVELRCDPISGHTALYWYRQSLGQGLEFLIYFQGNSAPDKSGLPSDRFSAERTGGSVSTLTIQRTQQEDSAVYLCASSYRNEQFFGPGTRLTVL.

V gene TRBV14 combines with J gene TRBJ2-4; TRBD2 is a possible D gene (5 bases). Germline V lookup: CDR1 SGHDN, CDR2 FVKESK. The ends were cut back, 7 bases at V and 1 base at J, with 8 bases in the middle. This CDR3 region has 13 residues. The CDR3 loop is CASKLDAKNIQYF. The DNA for the CDR3 is TGTGCCAGCAAACTAGACGCCAAAAACATTCAGTACTTC.

This sequence joins TRBV5-4 and TRBJ2-7, with D maybe TRBD2 (7 bases). The CDR3 totals 17 residues. Germline CDR1 and CDR2: SGHNT and YYREEE (reference sequence). Trimming took 0 bases from V and 7 from J, leaving 23 bases between them. The CDR3 DNA is TGTGCCAGCAGCTTGGAGGGAGGGCGGGACACCCTCCGGGAGCAGTACTTC. This encodes CASSLEGGRDTLREQYF.

V usage is TRBV7-9 and J usage is TRBJ2-1, with 7 nucleotides matching TRBD1. With V trimmed by 5 bases and J by 3 bases, 7 bases remained unmatched. From germline, CDR1 is SEHNR and CDR2 FQNEAQ (reference sequence). The CDR3 extends over 15 amino acids. CDR3 DNA sequence: TGTGCCAGCAGCCAAACACAGGGGTTCTACAATGAGCAGTTCTTC. It translates to CASSQTQGFYNEQFF.

The chain recombines TRBV29-1 with TRBJ2-7, with 8 positions matching TRBD2. Germline loops: CDR1 SQVTM, CDR2 ANQGSEA. This CDR3 has 14 amino acids. J lost 4 bases, V lost 4 bases, and 9 bases had no gene match. In DNA, the CDR3 is TGCAGCGTTGGTGCGGGAGGACCTCATTACGAGCAGTACTTC. Encoded protein: CSVGAGGPHYEQYF.

The chain combines TRBV5-1 with TRBJ2-7; TRBD1 matches at 7 bases. The V gene end was trimmed by 4 bases and the J gene end by 1 base; junction bases not matched to a gene: 2. CDR1 is SGHRS, CDR2 YFSETQ, per germline. The CDR3 loop spans 13 amino acids. The CDR3 sequence: CASSGDRSYEQYF. The CDR3 DNA follows: TGCGCCAGCAGCGGGGACAGATCCTACGAGCAGTACTTC. The full variable domain, its missing parts supplied by reference TRBV5-1 and TRBJ2-7, is KAGVTQTPRYLIKTRGQQVTLSCSPISGHRSVSWYQQTPGQGLQFLFEYFSETQRNKGNFPGRFSGRQFSNSRSEMNVSTLELGDSALYLCASSGDRSYEQYFGPGTRLTVT.

This clone was observed a handful of times. This rearrangement joins TRBV7-2 to TRBJ1-5; D is perhaps TRBD1 (6 bases). The germline CDR1 and CDR2 sequences are SGHTA and FQGNSA. The CDR3 consists of 13 residues. The V gene lost 4 bases and the J gene lost 6 bases, with 10 bases spanning the gap. The CDR3 DNA is TGTGCCAGCAGCTCCCAGGGGTCTCAGCCCCAGCATTTT. Its protein is CASSSQGSQPQHF.

This clone turned up a few times. V gene TRBV9 combines with J gene TRBJ2-7, with 9 bases lining up with TRBD2. This CDR3 has 15 residues. Trimming took 0 bases from V and 7 from J; bases not matched to a gene: 8. Germline V gene lookup returns CDR1 SGDLS and CDR2 YYNGEE. CDR3 nucleotides: TGTGCCAGCAGCGTAGGGGCGGGAGGGCGCACGGAGCAGTACTTC. Protein sequence: CASSVGAGGRTEQYF.

This clone was counted only a few times. The chain employs TRBV29-1 and TRBJ2-1; TRBD2 aligns across 7 bases. CDR1 SQVTM and CDR2 ANQGSEA come from the germline V gene. This CDR3 is built from 13 residues. The V and J ends lost 5 bases and 0 bases, in that order; junction bases with no gene match: 1. In DNA, the CDR3 is TGCAGCGTTACTAGCGCCTCCTACAATGAGCAGTTCTTC. It codes for CSVTSASYNEQFF.

There are a few counts of this clone. V usage is TRBV15 and J usage is TRBJ1-3; 8 bases match TRBD1. V trimming: 5 bases; J trimming: 3 bases; junction bases outside the gene matches: 6. The CDR3 totals 15 residues. The germline V gene has CDR1 LNHNV and CDR2 YYDKDF (reference sequence). DNA of the CDR3: TGTGCCACCAGCTCGGACAGGGCGCGTGGAAACACCATATATTTT. Protein product: CATSSDRARGNTIYF.

The sample holds a few counts of this clone. V usage is TRBV6-5 and J usage is TRBJ2-7, with 7 bases fitting TRBD2. Germline-derived CDR1 and CDR2 are MNHEY and SVGAGI. The V segment lost 1 base and the J segment 4 bases; nucleotides outside the gene matches: 7. The CDR3 is made up of 15 amino acids. The CDR3 coding sequence is TGTGCCAGCAGTTACTTACCCGGGACTACGTACGAGCAGTACTTC. The encoded protein is CASSYLPGTTYEQYF.

This clone was recorded once. The V and J genes are TRBV7-6 and TRBJ2-7; 8 nucleotides match TRBD1. CDR3 length: 14 residues. Germline loops: CDR1 SGHVS, CDR2 FNYEAQ. V dropped 6 bases and J dropped 4; count of bases not matched to a gene: 8. The DNA of the CDR3 is TGTGCCAGCAGTATTGACAGGGGTCGGTACGAGCAGTACTTC. This encodes CASSIDRGRYEQYF.

The chain is built from TRBV9 and TRBJ2-3; perhaps TRBD2 as D (5 bases). The CDR3 has 15 amino acids. Germline V gene sequence: CDR1 SGDLS, CDR2 YYNGEE. Trimming took 1 base from V and 2 from J, leaving 11 bases between them. The DNA for the CDR3 is TGTGCCAGCAGCGTACAAGCGGTCTACACAGATACGCAGTATTTT. Amino acids: CASSVQAVYTDTQYF.